This paragraph reports one T cell receptor beta chain. Antigen: not known. The sample belongs to a study of PD-1 blockade in classical Hodgkin lymphoma. Study results and caveats: TCR diversity in CD4+, not CD8+, cells rose significantly by C4D1. Patients newly diagnosed and complete responders had comparable baseline diversity.

Trimming removed 2 bases at V and 0 bases at J, with 10 bases between. The CDR3 loop spans 15 amino acids. CDR1 and CDR2 from the germline V gene are SGHDN and FVKESK. Time point noted: cycle 4 day 1 (C4D1), after 5 to 7 weeks of nivolumab. Autologous stem cell transplantation was followed by relapse in every patient, and brentuximab vedotin exposure varied. Complete response, partial response or progressive disease constituted the best responses recorded. Profiled with immunoSEQ multiplex PCR; TCRdb holds only in-frame clones, not every one. Of some 93,000 clones listed, 75% to 85% are singletons. Sequenced material: peripheral blood mononuclear cells (PBMCs), taken before the fourth cycle of nivolumab. The V call is TRBV14, the J call TRBJ1-1; D is ambiguous. The source is a human donor with classical Hodgkin lymphoma. The CDR3 coding sequence is TGTGCCAGCAGCCAATCGGCGGGGATGAACACTGAAGCTTTCTTT. It yields the protein CASSQSAGMNTEAFF.